This T cell receptor beta chain was obtained from a study of T cells in Graves' hyperthyroidism and ophthalmopathy (dated by TCRdb to 2018 to 2020). Background on the whole study: To identify TCR V-J signatures that set the groups apart, the researchers used a discovery cohort of roughly 100 patients, made up of some 41 with Graves' ophthalmopathy and some 56 with stable Graves' hyperthyroidism. An independent validation cohort of about 19 hyperthyroidism patients and 15 or so patients who later progressed to ophthalmopathy tested prospective prediction of ophthalmopathy. The approximately 90 discovery patients were randomly split 7:3 into training and test sets. In addition, the study compared T-cell repertoires in thyroid tissue and in blood from about 6 Graves' hyperthyroidism patients. Following sampling, methimazole starting at 30 mg daily was given to hyperthyroidism patients, and high-dose intravenous methylprednisolone was given to ophthalmopathy patients. The paper reports TCR Vbeta CDR3 sequencing of some 140 peripheral blood samples: 43 ophthalmopathy, some 80 hyperthyroidism and approximately 17 progressor patients.

Patients with uncontrolled infections, other autoimmune diseases, pregnancy or lactation were excluded. Diagnoses were established on the basis of clinical symptoms, serum thyroxine and TRAb, thyroid ultrasound, and orbital computed tomography. Total RNA was extracted using Trizol reagent, and RNA quality was assessed on an Agilent 2100 Bioanalyzer. TCR beta CDR3 regions were amplified from RNA transcripts. The TCR CDR3 was subjected to a first round of RT-PCR using the HTBI primer set and the Qiagen OneStep RT-PCR kit. Libraries were constructed in a second round of multiplex PCR, after which size selection and purification were carried out. Libraries were sequenced paired-end with 100 bp reads on an Illumina HiSeq2000. The paper's processing steps were these. SOAPnuke was used to process the raw data, throwing out any read that contained adapters or uncalled bases, had a mean Phred below 15, or lacked an exact constant-primer or identifier match. High-quality paired reads were merged using COPE v1.2.5, and each unique nucleotide sequence was defined as a clonotype. MiTCR v1.1 was used to align clonotypes to the IMGT TRBV, TRBD and TRBJ reference segments. The analysis was restricted to V-J combinations with a frequency above 0.0001, which together covered 99.2% of the repertoires. A TCS score was defined as the ratio between F50 (clonal expansion) and ExV (chaos), using BLOSUM62-based TCRdist between CDR3 peptides within each V-J. Welch's t-statistics and random forest reduced some 510 V-J features to roughly 13, which were used in a naive Bayes classifier (R e1071). The Morisita-Horn index was used to measure how similar the thyroid and blood repertoires were. TCRdb applied fastp at Q25 and MiXCR to the public reads, then kept only in-frame beta chains. Merged by CDR3 protein, the rows form single entries marked with the most common genes and DNA. The V and J calls were not made by the authors but by TCRdb's processing. The sample yields 550,000 to 700,000 distinct CDR3 sequences; about 43% were counted once. 15% to 20% of the sample belongs to the ten largest clones.

General findings and caveats noted by the study authors: During validation, the model predicted progression to ophthalmopathy a median of approximately 6.5 months ahead of onset, with approximately 71% sensitivity and roughly 75% specificity. Ophthalmopathy was separated from stable hyperthyroidism by a 13 V-J signature model, with approximately 85% sensitivity and around 81% specificity obtained in cross-validation and 80%/75% obtained in testing. Most expanded thyroid clonotypes (frequency above 0.001) were also detected in blood, a finding suggesting that blood repertoires may reflect thyroid immune responses. Sample size was not statistically predetermined, and investigators were not blinded to group allocation.

This clonotype was found many times. It has no known antigen specificity. Base-call qualities are not available, and no considerably larger clone is one nucleotide away. The junction shows trimming of 0 bases on V and 1 base on J, plus 10 bases between the germline ends. CDR1 is given as SGHRS and CDR2 as YFSETQ, both from the germline V gene. Inclusive of the bounding cysteine and phenylalanine, the CDR3 is 15 residues long. Of all the DNA, just the CDR3 is kept, 45 bases in frame from base 1. Sequenced input: peripheral blood or thyroid tissue (not recorded which). This TCR came from an adult woman with Graves' disease, either hyperthyroidism or ophthalmopathy (not recorded which). The sequence links TRBV5-1 to TRBJ1-1; a confident D gene designation cannot be given. The DNA is as follows: TGCGCCAGCAGCTTGGTTTTGGAGACGAACACTGAAGCTTTCTTT. It specifies CASSLVLETNTEAFF.